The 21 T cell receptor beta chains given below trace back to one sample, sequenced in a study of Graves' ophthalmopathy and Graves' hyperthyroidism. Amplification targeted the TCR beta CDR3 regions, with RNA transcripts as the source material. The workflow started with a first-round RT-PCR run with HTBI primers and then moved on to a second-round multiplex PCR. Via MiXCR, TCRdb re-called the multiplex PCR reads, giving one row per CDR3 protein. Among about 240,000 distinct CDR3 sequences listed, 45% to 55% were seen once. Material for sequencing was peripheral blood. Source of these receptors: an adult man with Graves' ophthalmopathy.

The CDR3 loop reads CASAVQETQHF. The CDR3 nucleotides are TGTGCTAGTGCCGTACAAGAGACCCAGCATTTT. V is TRBV12-3 or TRBV12-4 and J is TRBJ1-5; D is ambiguous. The length of the CDR3 is 11 residues.

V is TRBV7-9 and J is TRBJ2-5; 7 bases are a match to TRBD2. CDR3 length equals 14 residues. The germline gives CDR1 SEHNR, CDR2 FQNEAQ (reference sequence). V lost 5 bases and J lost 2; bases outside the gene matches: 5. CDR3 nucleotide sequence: TGTGCCAGCAGCCAGGCCGGGGGGCAAGAGACCCAGTACTTC. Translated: CASSQAGGQETQYF.

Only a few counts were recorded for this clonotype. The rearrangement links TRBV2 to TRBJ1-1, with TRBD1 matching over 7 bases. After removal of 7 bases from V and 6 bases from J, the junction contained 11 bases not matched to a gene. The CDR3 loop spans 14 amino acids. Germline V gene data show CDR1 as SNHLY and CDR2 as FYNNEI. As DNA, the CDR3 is TGTGCCAGCATAGGCAGGGGGAAGACTTCTGAAGCTTTCTTT. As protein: CASIGRGKTSEAFF.

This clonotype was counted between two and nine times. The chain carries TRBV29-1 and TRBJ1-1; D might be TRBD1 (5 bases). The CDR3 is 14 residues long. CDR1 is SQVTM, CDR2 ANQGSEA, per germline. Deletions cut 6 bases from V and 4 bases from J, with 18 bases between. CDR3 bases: TGCAGCGTCCAGGGCTTTTCGTATAGCACTGAAGCTTTCTTT. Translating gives CSVQGFSYSTEAFF.

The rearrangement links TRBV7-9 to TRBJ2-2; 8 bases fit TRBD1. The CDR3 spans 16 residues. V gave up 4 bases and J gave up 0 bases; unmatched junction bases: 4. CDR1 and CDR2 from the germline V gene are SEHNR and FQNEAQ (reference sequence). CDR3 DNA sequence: TGTGCCAGCAGCTCTCAGGGGGCCGCGAACACCGGGGAGCTGTTTTTT. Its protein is CASSSQGAANTGELFF.

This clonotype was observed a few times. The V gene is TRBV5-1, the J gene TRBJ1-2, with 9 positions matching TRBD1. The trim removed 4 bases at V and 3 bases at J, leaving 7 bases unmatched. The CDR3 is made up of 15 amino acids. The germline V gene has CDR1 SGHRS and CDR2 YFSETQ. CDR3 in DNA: TGCGCCAGCAGCGCCGGGACAGGGAGGGACTATGGCTACACCTTC. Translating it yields CASSAGTGRDYGYTF.

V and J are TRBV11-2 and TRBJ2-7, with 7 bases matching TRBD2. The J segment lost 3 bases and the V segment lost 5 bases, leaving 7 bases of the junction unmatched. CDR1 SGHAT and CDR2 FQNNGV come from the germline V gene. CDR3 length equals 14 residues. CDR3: CASSKSGANYEQYF. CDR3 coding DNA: TGTGCCAGCAGCAAGAGCGGGGCTAACTACGAGCAGTACTTC.

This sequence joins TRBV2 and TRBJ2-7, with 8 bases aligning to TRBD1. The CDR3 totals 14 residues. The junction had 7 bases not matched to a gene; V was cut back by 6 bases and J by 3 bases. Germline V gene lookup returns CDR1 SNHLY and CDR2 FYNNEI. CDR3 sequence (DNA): TGTGCCAGCAGCCACCGACAGGGGCGCTACGAGCAGTACTTC. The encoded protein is CASSHRQGRYEQYF. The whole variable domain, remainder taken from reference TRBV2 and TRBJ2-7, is EPEVTQTPSHQVTQMGQEVILRCVPISNHLYFYWYRQILGQKVEFLVSFYNNEISEKSEIFDDQFSVERPDGSNFTLKIRSTKLEDSAMYFCASSHRQGRYEQYFGPGTRLTVT.

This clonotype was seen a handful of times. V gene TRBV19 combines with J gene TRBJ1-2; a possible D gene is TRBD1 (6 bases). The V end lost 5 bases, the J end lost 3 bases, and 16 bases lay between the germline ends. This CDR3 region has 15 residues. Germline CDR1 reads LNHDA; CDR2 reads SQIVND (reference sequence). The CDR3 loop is CASSALSTGDYGYTF. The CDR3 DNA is TGTGCCAGTAGTGCCCTTTCGACAGGAGACTATGGCTACACCTTC.

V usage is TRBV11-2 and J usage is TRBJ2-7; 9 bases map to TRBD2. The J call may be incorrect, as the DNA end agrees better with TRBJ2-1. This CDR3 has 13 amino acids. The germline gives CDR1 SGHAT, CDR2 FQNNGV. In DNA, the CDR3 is TGTGCCAGCAGCTTAGGGACTAGCGCTGAGCAGTTCTTC. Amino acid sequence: CASSLGTSAEQFF.

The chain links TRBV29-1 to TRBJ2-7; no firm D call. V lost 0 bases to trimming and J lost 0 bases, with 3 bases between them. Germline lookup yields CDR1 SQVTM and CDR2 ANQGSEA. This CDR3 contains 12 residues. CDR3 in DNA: TGCAGCGTTGAAGACCGCTCCTACGAGCAGTACTTC. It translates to CSVEDRSYEQYF.

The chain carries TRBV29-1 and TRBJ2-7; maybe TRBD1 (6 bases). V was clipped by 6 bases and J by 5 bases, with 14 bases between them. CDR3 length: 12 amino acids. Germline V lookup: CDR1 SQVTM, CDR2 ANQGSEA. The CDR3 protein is CSVAQGIDEQYF. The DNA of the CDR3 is TGCAGCGTGGCTCAGGGGATCGACGAGCAGTACTTC.

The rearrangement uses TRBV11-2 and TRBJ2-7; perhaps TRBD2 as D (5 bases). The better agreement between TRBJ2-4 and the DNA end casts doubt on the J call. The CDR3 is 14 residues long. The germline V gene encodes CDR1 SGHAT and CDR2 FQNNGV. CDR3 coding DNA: TGTGCCAGCAGCTCCCGTCCATCGGAGGACATTCAGTACTTC. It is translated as CASSSRPSEDIQYF.

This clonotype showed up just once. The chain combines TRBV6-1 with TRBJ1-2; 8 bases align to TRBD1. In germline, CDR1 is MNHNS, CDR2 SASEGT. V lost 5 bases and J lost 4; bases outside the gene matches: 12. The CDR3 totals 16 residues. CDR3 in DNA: TGTGCCAGCAGTTACGTCGCAGGGGGCAAGTCCTATGGCTACACCTTC. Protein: CASSYVAGGKSYGYTF.

CDR3 in DNA: TGTGCCACCAGTGACCCCCCGCGCGGCGAGCAGTACTTC. It encodes CATSDPPRGEQYF. The V call is TRBV24-1, the J call TRBJ2-7; D gene uncertain. V was cut by 4 bases and J by 6 bases, with 12 bases left in between. Germline lookup yields CDR1 KGHDR and CDR2 SFDVKD. CDR3 length: 13 amino acids.

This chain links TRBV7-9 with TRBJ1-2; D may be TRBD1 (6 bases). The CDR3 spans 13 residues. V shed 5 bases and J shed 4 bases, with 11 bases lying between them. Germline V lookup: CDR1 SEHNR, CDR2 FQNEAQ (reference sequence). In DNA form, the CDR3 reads TGTGCCAGCAGCCCCACAGGGCTCTATGGCTACACCTTC. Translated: CASSPTGLYGYTF. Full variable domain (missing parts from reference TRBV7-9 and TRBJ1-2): DTGVSQNPRHKITKRGQNVTFRCDPISEHNRLYWYRQTLGQGPEFLTYFQNEAQLEKSRLLSDRFSAERPKGSFSTLEIQRTEQGDSAMYLCASSPTGLYGYTFGSGTRLTVV.

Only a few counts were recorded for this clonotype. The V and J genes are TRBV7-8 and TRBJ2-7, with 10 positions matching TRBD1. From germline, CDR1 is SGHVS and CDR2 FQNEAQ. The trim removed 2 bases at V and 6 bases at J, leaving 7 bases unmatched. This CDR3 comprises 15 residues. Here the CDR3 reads CASSLPPWDRGEQYF. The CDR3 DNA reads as TGTGCCAGCAGCTTACCCCCCTGGGACAGGGGCGAGCAGTACTTC.

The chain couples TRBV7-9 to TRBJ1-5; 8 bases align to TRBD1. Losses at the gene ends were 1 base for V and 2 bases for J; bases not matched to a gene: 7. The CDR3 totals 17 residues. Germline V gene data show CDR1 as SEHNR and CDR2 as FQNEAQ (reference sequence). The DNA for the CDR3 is TGTGCCAGCAGCTTAGGTTCAGGGGGCAAGGGCAATCAGCCCCAGCATTTT. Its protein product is CASSLGSGGKGNQPQHF.

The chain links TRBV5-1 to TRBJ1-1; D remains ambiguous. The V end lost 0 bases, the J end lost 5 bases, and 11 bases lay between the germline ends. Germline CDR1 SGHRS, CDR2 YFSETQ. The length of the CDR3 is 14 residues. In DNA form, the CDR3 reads TGCGCCAGCAGCTTGGAAGCGGGTTTGACTGAAGCTTTCTTT. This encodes CASSLEAGLTEAFF.

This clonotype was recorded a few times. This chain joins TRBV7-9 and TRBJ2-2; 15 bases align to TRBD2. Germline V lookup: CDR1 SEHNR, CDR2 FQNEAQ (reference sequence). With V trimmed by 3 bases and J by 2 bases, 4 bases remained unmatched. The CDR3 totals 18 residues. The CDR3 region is CASSFGLAGGENTGELFF. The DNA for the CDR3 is TGTGCCAGCAGCTTTGGACTAGCGGGGGGGGAAAACACCGGGGAGCTGTTTTTT.

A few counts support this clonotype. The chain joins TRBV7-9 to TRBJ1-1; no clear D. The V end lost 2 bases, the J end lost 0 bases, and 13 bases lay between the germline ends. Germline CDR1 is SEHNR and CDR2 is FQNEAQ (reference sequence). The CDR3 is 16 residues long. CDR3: CASSLSRAAVNTEAFF. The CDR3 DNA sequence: TGTGCCAGCAGCTTAAGTAGGGCGGCTGTGAACACTGAAGCTTTCTTT.